This TCR beta chain was found in a study of regulatory T cells in long-lasting Graves disease. Looking at the study overall: In persistent Graves' disease, antithyroid drugs had been taken for over 5 years and TSH receptor antibodies stayed positive. Study-wide findings and caveats: Comparison showed that persistent patients shared more public clonotypes (about 2,600) than new patients (966).

The sample holds a few counts of this clonotype. Antigen specificity is unknown. Time point given: persistent/refractory GD, antithyroid drugs over 5 years with positive TRAb. There was RNA extracted from PBMCs, and the TCR library was made from it. In Xi'an, China, an endocrinology department was the source of patients. Per germline, CDR1 SEHNR and CDR2 FQNEAQ (reference sequence). Unmatched junction bases numbered 9, after V lost 5 bases and J lost 0 bases. This CDR3 is built from 16 residues. CDR3-region Arm-PCR and iRepertoire HTBI primers produced the TCR beta libraries. Original analysis: The study identified 50 to 70 TRBV and 13 to 15 TRBJ segments across samples. TCRdb itself ran the multiplex PCR reads through MiXCR, one entry per CDR3 protein. What appears here as the V and J calls and clone size reflects TCRdb's work, not the paper's. The sample shows fewer than 450,000 distinct CDR3 sequences, more than 20% of them seen only once.

The chain couples TRBV7-9 to TRBJ2-7; 8 bases map to TRBD1. Sequenced here: peripheral blood mononuclear cells (PBMCs), sampled when the disease was refractory, from a patient treated with antithyroid drugs. The clonotype was recovered from a female donor with Graves disease. The CDR3, as DNA: TGTGCCAGCAGCCTCGGGACAGGCCAAAGCTCCTACGAGCAGTACTTC. It is translated as CASSLGTGQSSYEQYF. Combining the CDR3 with reference TRBV7-9 and TRBJ2-7 gives the whole variable domain DTGVSQNPRHKITKRGQNVTFRCDPISEHNRLYWYRQTLGQGPEFLTYFQNEAQLEKSRLLSDRFSAERPKGSFSTLEIQRTEQGDSAMYLCASSLGTGQSSYEQYFGPGTRLTVT.